A single TCR beta chain is shown here with its context. Original processing methods: Amplification of reference gene primers was used by the study to estimate nucleated cell counts. TCRdb's copy holds only in-frame clones and misses some; the assay was immunoSEQ multiplex PCR. The V and J calls and clone size come from that table; D and trimming were worked out from the DNA. The profile shows approximately 300,000 clones, 92% of them singletons. The sample is drawn from a study of blood T cell repertoires in COVID-19. Across the whole study: Sources were T cells, B-cell-depleted T cells, or PBMCs; the material itself was cDNA or gDNA.

Participants were placed into cohorts based on the clinical history they reported. Two negative PCRs, clearance, or symptom resolution characterized the recovered Cohort 3 donors. Germline V gene data show CDR1 as SGHTA and CDR2 as FQGNSA. The CDR3 is 15 amino acids. Trimming left V 1 base short and J 7 bases short, with 14 bases between. The clonotype comes from a woman aged 30 to 39 who had recovered from COVID-19. The material sequenced was PBMCs or T cells enriched from blood (not recorded which). The chain combines TRBV7-2 with TRBJ2-1, with a possible D match to TRBD2 (5 bases). The CDR3: CASSLGGVRVNEQFF. CDR3 nucleotides: TGTGCCAGCAGCTTAGGGGGAGTTAGGGTTAATGAGCAGTTCTTC.